The 28 T cell receptor beta chains below all came from one sample that was sequenced in a study of CXCR3-negative and CXCR3-positive naive CD8 T cells (dated 2019 in TCRdb). General findings and caveats noted by the study authors: Compared with CXCR3-negative naive cells, CXCR3-positive naive cells had TRB CDR3s with higher hydrophobicity (lower Kidera factor 4), lower energy, and higher strength and volume indices.

For these TCRs, the target antigens are not known. Sequenced using a NextSeq 550. The Human TCR Profiling Kit (MiLaboratory) was used to make UMI-labeled 5' RACE TRB cDNA libraries. TCRdb reprocessed the reads and assigns one entry to each CDR3 protein sequence, leaving out DNA. This sample's table has entries for around 63,000 distinct CDR3 sequences. Clones ranked in the top ten supply around 5% of the sample. Sequenced input: naive CXCR3+ CD8+ T cells from blood. What the cell subset or site label conveys for this sample: CD45RO-CCR7+CD27+CD95- naive CD8+ T cells expressing CXCR3 (TNR3+). The receptors originated from a human donor in good health. Some clones in this sample may be carry-over from other donors' samples.

J is TRBJ2-6 and V is TRBV5-1. Per the germline V gene, CDR1 is SGHRS and CDR2 is YFSETQ. The CDR3 is 16 amino acids. The CDR3 region is CASSPYHHRNPNVLTF. The variable domain in full, with the rest retrieved from reference TRBV5-1 and TRBJ2-6, is KAGVTQTPRYLIKTRGQQVTLSCSPISGHRSVSWYQQTPGQGLQFLFEYFSETQRNKGNFPGRFSGRQFSNSRSEMNVSTLELGDSALYLCASSPYHHRNPNVLTFGAGSRLTVL.

The chain employs TRBV29-1 and TRBJ1-1. The CDR3 covers 14 residues. From germline, CDR1 is SQVTM and CDR2 ANQGSEA. This CDR3 is CSLTTGPQDTEAFF.

The chain uses TRBV18 and TRBJ1-1; TCRdb gives TRBD1 as the D gene, but with no DNA this cannot be confirmed. The germline V gene has CDR1 KGHSH and CDR2 LQKENI. The CDR3 runs to 15 residues. CDR3 loop: CASSSMTGVNTEAFF.

V usage is TRBV7-9 and J usage is TRBJ2-7; without DNA, the TCRdb call of TRBD1 cannot be checked. This CDR3 contains 18 residues. Germline values: CDR1 SEHNR, CDR2 FQNEAQ (reference sequence). The CDR3 loop reads CASSRTGTGSPGSYEQYF.

The chain recombines TRBV7-3 with TRBJ1-1. Germline loops: CDR1 SGHTA, CDR2 FQGTGA. The CDR3 is 13 residues long. CDR3 protein: CASSLWGSTEAFF.

This rearrangement joins TRBV5-5 to TRBJ1-2; TCRdb's D call of TRBD1 is untestable without DNA. The CDR3 spans 14 residues. Germline V gene data show CDR1 as SGHKS and CDR2 as YYEKEE (reference sequence). The chain's CDR3 is CASSLLGTVVGYTF.

The chain has TRBV28 and TRBJ2-5; TCRdb lists TRBD2, though no DNA is available to test this call. The germline V gene has CDR1 MDHEN and CDR2 SYDVKM. The length of the CDR3 is 14 residues. The CDR3 sequence is CASRKDATKETQYF.

This chain links TRBV7-2 with TRBJ2-2. CDR3 length: 14 residues. Germline V lookup: CDR1 SGHTA, CDR2 FQGNSA. This chain's CDR3 is CASSLAADPGELFF.

The chain recombines TRBV20-1 with TRBJ1-2; TCRdb indicates TRBD1, and absent DNA this call remains unverified. Germline lookup yields CDR1 DFQATT and CDR2 SNEGSKA (reference sequence). The CDR3 has 12 amino acids. CDR3 loop: CSARTGNYGYTF.

J is TRBJ2-4 and V is TRBV7-2; TCRdb designates TRBD1, a call that cannot be tested without DNA. Germline loops: CDR1 SGHTA, CDR2 FQGNSA. The CDR3 totals 14 residues. CDR3: CASSLVGPRGDQYF. The full variable domain, with the rest looked up from reference TRBV7-2 and TRBJ2-4, is GAGVSQSPSNKVTEKGKDVELRCDPISGHTALYWYRQSLGQGLEFLIYFQGNSAPDKSGLPSDRFSAERTGGSVSTLTIQRTQQEDSAVYLCASSLVGPRGDQYFGAGTRLSVL.

The chain is built from TRBV5-5 and TRBJ1-2; the TCRdb call, TRBD1, lacks DNA for checking. Per the germline V gene, CDR1 is SGHKS and CDR2 is YYEKEE (reference sequence). The CDR3 totals 15 residues. The CDR3 sequence: CASSTHVQGAYGYTF.

V and J are TRBV30 and TRBJ1-5. CDR3 length equals 15 residues. Germline CDR1 and CDR2: GTSNPN and SVGIG (reference sequence). CDR3: CAWSVGKMGNQPQHF. The whole variable domain, filled in from reference TRBV30 and TRBJ1-5, reads SQTIHQWPATLVQPVGSPLSLECTVEGTSNPNLYWYRQAAGRGLQLLFYSVGIGQISSEVPQNLSASRPQDRQFILSSKKLLLSDSGFYLCAWSVGKMGNQPQHFGDGTRLSIL.

The V and J genes are TRBV6-1 and TRBJ2-3; no DNA is available, so the TRBD2 call from TCRdb remains unchecked. Germline loops: CDR1 MNHNS, CDR2 SASEGT. The CDR3 loop spans 14 amino acids. The CDR3 sequence: CASSEGSGSGVQYF.

The rearrangement joins TRBV5-1 to TRBJ1-2; the D gene TCRdb calls, TRBD1, cannot be checked with no DNA. The CDR3 is 16 residues long. Germline loops: CDR1 SGHRS, CDR2 YFSETQ. CDR3: CASSLLQGSLNYGYTF.

This chain joins TRBV4-2 and TRBJ2-1; TCRdb outputs TRBD2, but without DNA this stays unchecked. The CDR3 consists of 17 residues. CDR1 and CDR2 (germline): LGHNA, YNFKEQ. The chain's CDR3 is CASSQGLAVTSYNEQFF.

The CDR3 region is CSVKGAPRGSYNEQFF. This chain connects TRBV29-1 to TRBJ2-1; the D call from TCRdb, TRBD1, cannot be confirmed without DNA. There are 16 residues in the CDR3. Germline V gene data show CDR1 as SQVTM and CDR2 as ANQGSEA.

The chain links TRBV28 to TRBJ2-7; checking the TCRdb D call of TRBD1 is not possible without DNA. Germline CDR1 MDHEN, CDR2 SYDVKM. This CDR3 spans 15 amino acids. The chain's CDR3 is CASSLRVTGRYEQYF. The variable domain in full, with the rest retrieved from reference TRBV28 and TRBJ2-7, is DVKVTQSSRYLVKRTGEKVFLECVQDMDHENMFWYRQDPGLGLRLIYFSYDVKMKEKGDIPEGYSVSREKKERFSLILESASTNQTSMYLCASSLRVTGRYEQYFGPGTRLTVT.

The rearrangement uses TRBV29-1 and TRBJ1-2; TCRdb's D gene call, TRBD1, goes unchecked for lack of DNA. Per the germline V gene, CDR1 is SQVTM and CDR2 is ANQGSEA. This CDR3 contains 13 residues. The CDR3 loop is CSVGGGGDYGYTF.

The chain links TRBV5-1 to TRBJ2-7; TCRdb names TRBD1, which stays unverified in the absence of DNA. CDR3 length: 15 amino acids. Germline V gives CDR1 SGHRS, CDR2 YFSETQ. CDR3 amino acids: CASSGRGEKSYEQYF.

CDR3 loop: CASSSSLWVGGETQYF. The chain recombines TRBV11-2 with TRBJ2-5; TCRdb names TRBD2, which stays unverified in the absence of DNA. Per the germline V gene, CDR1 is SGHAT and CDR2 is FQNNGV. The CDR3 totals 16 residues.

This rearrangement joins TRBV7-9 to TRBJ1-2; the D gene TCRdb calls, TRBD1, cannot be checked with no DNA. The germline V gene encodes CDR1 SEHNR and CDR2 FQNEAQ (reference sequence). CDR3 length: 16 amino acids. CDR3 sequence: CASSLGGQGPPYGYTF.

The chain recombines TRBV7-9 with TRBJ2-7; the TRBD2 assignment by TCRdb is unverifiable without DNA. Per germline, CDR1 SEHNR and CDR2 FQNEAQ (reference sequence). This CDR3 spans 14 amino acids. The CDR3 sequence: CASSPGHSGYEQYF. The complete variable domain, with remaining parts taken from reference TRBV7-9 and TRBJ2-7, reads DTGVSQNPRHKITKRGQNVTFRCDPISEHNRLYWYRQTLGQGPEFLTYFQNEAQLEKSRLLSDRFSAERPKGSFSTLEIQRTEQGDSAMYLCASSPGHSGYEQYFGPGTRLTVT.

This rearrangement joins TRBV5-1 to TRBJ2-5; TCRdb lists TRBD1, though no DNA is available to test this call. The length of the CDR3 is 15 residues. Germline assignment: CDR1 SGHRS and CDR2 YFSETQ. CDR3 sequence reads: CASSSGQAIEETQYF.

The chain uses TRBV7-9 and TRBJ2-7. The CDR3 consists of 13 residues. The germline gives CDR1 SEHNR, CDR2 FQNEAQ (reference sequence). CDR3: CASSLAGSYEQYF.

The rearrangement joins TRBV7-9 to TRBJ1-5. Germline V gene sequence: CDR1 SEHNR, CDR2 FQNEAQ (reference sequence). The CDR3 runs to 14 residues. CDR3 residues: CASSPTASNQPQHF.

The J gene is TRBJ2-7, the V gene TRBV6-6. The CDR3 totals 15 residues. Looked up from germline, CDR1 is MNHNY and CDR2 is SVGAGI (reference sequence). CDR3 sequence reads: CASRYDISITYEQYF.

The rearrangement links TRBV5-1 to TRBJ2-1; absent DNA, TCRdb's TRBD2 call cannot be checked. There are 15 residues in the CDR3. In germline, CDR1 is SGHRS, CDR2 YFSETQ. The CDR3: CASSWSGGDYNEQFF.

This chain connects TRBV20-1 to TRBJ2-1; TCRdb reports TRBD2, a call that lacks DNA to check it against. Per germline, CDR1 DFQATT and CDR2 SNEGSKA (reference sequence). This CDR3 is 16 amino acids long. This CDR3 reads CSAIPSGAGEYNEQFF.